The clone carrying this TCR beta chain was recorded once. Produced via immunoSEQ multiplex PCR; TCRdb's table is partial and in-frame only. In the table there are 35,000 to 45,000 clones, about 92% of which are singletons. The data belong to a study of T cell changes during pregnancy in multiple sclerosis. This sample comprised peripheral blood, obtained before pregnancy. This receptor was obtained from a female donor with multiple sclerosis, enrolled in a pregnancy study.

CDR3 DNA sequence: TGTGCCAGCAGTTACTCCGGGACACCAAATGAAAAACTGTTTTTT. Protein: CASSYSGTPNEKLFF. This chain links TRBV6-5 with TRBJ1-4; the D gene is possibly TRBD1 (6 bases). The V end was cut by 0 bases, the J end by 5 bases, with 10 bases between. CDR1 and CDR2 from the germline V gene are MNHEY and SVGAGI. The CDR3 is 15 residues long.